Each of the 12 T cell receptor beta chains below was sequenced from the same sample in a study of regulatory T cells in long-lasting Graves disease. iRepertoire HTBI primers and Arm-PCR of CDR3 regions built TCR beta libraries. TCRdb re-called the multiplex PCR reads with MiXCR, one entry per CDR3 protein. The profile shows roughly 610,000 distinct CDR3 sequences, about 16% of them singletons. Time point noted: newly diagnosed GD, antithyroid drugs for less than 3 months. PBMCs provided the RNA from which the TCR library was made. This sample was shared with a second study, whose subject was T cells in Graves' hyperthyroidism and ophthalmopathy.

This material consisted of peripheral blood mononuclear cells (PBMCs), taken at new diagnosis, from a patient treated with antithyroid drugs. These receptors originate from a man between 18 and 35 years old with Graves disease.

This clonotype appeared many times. The DNA of the CDR3 is TGCAGTGCTAGAGGGATCGGGGTAGGACTCTACGAGCAGTACTTC. Its protein product is CSARGIGVGLYEQYF. The rearrangement uses TRBV20-1 and TRBJ2-7; a weak D match, TRBD2 (5 bases). Between the trimmed V and J ends, which lost 1 base and 3 bases, there was a span of 16 bases. The CDR3 covers 15 residues. The germline CDR1 and CDR2 sequences are DFQATT and SNEGSKA (reference sequence).

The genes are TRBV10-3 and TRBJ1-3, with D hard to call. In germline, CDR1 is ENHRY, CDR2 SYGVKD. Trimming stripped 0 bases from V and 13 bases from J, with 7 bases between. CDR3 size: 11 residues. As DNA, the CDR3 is TGTGCCATCAGTGAGTCGACGGTTATATATTTT. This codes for CAISESTVIYF.

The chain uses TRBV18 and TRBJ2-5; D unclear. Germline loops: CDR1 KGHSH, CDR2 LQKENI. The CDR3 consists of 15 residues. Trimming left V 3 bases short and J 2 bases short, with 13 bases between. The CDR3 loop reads CASSPRVTRQETQYF. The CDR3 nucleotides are TGTGCCAGCTCACCCCGAGTGACTCGACAAGAGACCCAGTACTTC.

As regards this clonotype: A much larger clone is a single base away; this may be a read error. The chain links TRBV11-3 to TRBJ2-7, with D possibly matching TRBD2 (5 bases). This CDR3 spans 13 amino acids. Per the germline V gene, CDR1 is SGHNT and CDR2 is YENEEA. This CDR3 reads CASSPGIVYERYF. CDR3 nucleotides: TGTGCCAGCAGCCCCGGGATCGTTTACGAGCGGTACTTC.

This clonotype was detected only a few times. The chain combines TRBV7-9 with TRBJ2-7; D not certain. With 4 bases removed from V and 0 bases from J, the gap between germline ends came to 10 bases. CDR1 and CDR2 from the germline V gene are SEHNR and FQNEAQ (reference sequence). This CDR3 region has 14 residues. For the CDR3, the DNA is TGTGCCAGCAGCTCTGGGTCGAACTCCTACGAGCAGTACTTC. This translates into CASSSGSNSYEQYF. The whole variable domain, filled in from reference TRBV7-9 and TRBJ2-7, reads DTGVSQNPRHKITKRGQNVTFRCDPISEHNRLYWYRQTLGQGPEFLTYFQNEAQLEKSRLLSDRFSAERPKGSFSTLEIQRTEQGDSAMYLCASSSGSNSYEQYFGPGTRLTVT.

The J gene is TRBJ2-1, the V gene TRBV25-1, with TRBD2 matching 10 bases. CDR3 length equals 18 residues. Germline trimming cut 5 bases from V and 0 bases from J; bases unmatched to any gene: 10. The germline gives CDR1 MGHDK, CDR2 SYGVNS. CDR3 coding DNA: TGTGCCAGCAGTCAAGCGGGAGGGCCTACTTACTCCTACAATGAGCAGTTCTTC. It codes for CASSQAGGPTYSYNEQFF.

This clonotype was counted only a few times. Here the CDR3 reads CATSTYDGVGYF. As DNA, the CDR3 is TGTGCCACCAGCACCTACGACGGGGTTGGGTACTTC. This chain joins TRBV15 and TRBJ2-7, with TRBD2 as a possible D gene (5 bases). The CDR3 length is 12 residues. CDR1 is LNHNV, CDR2 YYDKDF, per germline (reference sequence). The V and J ends lost 4 bases and 12 bases respectively, with 16 bases between them. Full variable domain (remainder filled in from reference TRBV15 and TRBJ2-7): DAMVIQNPRYQVTQFGKPVTLSCSQTLNHNVMYWYQQKSSQAPKLLFHYYDKDFNNEADTPDNFQSRRPNTSFCFLDIRSPGLGDTAMYLCATSTYDGVGYFGPGTRLTVT.

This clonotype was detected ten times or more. CDR3 sequence reads: CASIKREEVEQFF. CDR3 DNA sequence: TGTGCCAGCATCAAGCGGGAGGAGGTTGAGCAGTTCTTC. V is TRBV2 and J is TRBJ2-1, with 9 bases fitting TRBD2. Looked up from germline, CDR1 is SNHLY and CDR2 is FYNNEI. V was pared by 7 bases and J by 9 bases, with 7 bases of the junction left unmatched. The CDR3 is made up of 13 amino acids. The full variable domain, completed using reference TRBV2 and TRBJ2-1, is EPEVTQTPSHQVTQMGQEVILRCVPISNHLYFYWYRQILGQKVEFLVSFYNNEISEKSEIFDDQFSVERPDGSNFTLKIRSTKLEDSAMYFCASIKREEVEQFFGPGTRLTVL.

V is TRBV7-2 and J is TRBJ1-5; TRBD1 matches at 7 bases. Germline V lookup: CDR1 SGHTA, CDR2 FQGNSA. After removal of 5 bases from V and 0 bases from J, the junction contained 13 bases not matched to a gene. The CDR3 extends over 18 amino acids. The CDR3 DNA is TGTGCCAGCAGCCAGGGCCGGGCAGGGGGGTATAGCAATCAGCCCCAGCATTTT. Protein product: CASSQGRAGGYSNQPQHF.

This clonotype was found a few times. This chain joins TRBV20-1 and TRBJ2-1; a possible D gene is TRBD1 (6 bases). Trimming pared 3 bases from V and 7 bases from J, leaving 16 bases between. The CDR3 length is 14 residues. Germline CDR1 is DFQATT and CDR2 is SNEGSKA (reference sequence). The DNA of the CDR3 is TGCAGTGCTAGCAACAGGGCTAGGGATAATGAGCAGTTCTTC. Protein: CSASNRARDNEQFF.

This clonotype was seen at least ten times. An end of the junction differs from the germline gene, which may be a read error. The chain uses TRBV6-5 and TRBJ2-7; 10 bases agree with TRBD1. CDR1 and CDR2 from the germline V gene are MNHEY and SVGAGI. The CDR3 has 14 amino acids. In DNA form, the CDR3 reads TGTGCCAGCAGTTACTCCTTCCGGGACAGGGGTAGTAACTTC. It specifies CASSYSFRDRGSNF.

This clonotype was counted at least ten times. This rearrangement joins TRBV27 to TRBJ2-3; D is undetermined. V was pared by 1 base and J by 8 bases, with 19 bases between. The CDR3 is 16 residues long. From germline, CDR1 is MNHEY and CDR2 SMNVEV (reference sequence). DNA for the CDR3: TGTGCCAGCAGTTTATTAGACCGTGGTGGATTCGGTACGCAGTATTTT. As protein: CASSLLDRGGFGTQYF.